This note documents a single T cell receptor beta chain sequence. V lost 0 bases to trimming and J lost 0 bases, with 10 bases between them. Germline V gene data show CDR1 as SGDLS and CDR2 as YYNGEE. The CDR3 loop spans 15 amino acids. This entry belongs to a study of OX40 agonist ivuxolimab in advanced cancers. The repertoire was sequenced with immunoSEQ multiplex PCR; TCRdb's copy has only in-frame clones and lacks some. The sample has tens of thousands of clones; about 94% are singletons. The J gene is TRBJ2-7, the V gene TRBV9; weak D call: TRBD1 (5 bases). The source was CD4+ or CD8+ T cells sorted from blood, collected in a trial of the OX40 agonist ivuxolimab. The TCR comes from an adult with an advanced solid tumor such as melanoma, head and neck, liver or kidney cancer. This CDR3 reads CASSVDGATSYEQYF. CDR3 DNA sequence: TGTGCCAGCAGCGTAGATGGGGCCACCTCCTACGAGCAGTACTTC. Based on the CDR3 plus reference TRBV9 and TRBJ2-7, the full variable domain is DSGVTQTPKHLITATGQRVTLRCSPRSGDLSVYWYQQSLDQGLQFLIQYYNGEERAKGNILERFSAQQFPDLHSELNLSSLELGDSALYFCASSVDGATSYEQYFGPGTRLTVT.